The clone carrying this TCR beta chain has at least ten counts. J gave up 2 bases and V 3 bases, and 6 bases lay outside the gene matches. The CDR3 extends over 17 amino acids. The germline V gene encodes CDR1 LGHNA and CDR2 YSLEER. These data originate in a study of molecular identifiers for immune sequencing clone quantification. TCRdb re-called the PCR reads through MiXCR, storing one row per CDR3 protein. The data hold hundreds of thousands of distinct CDR3 sequences, with 20% observed a single time. Sequenced material: naive CD8+ T cells from blood, with Jurkat cell RNA spiked in. Indicated subset: FACS-sorted CD8+CD4-CCR7+CD45RA+ naive T cells. The genes are TRBV4-3 and TRBJ2-3; 12 bases match TRBD2. The source is a human donor in good health. Some libraries in this study had Jurkat cell RNA spiked in. The CDR3 reads CASSQTRTSGVTDTQYF. In DNA form, the CDR3 reads TGCGCCAGCAGCCAGACTCGGACTAGCGGGGTCACAGATACGCAGTATTTT.